The clone carrying this T cell receptor beta chain showed up just a few times. These data originate in a study of brain T cells in children with intractable seizures. Germline V gene lookup returns CDR1 LNHDA and CDR2 SQIVND (reference sequence). The length of the CDR3 is 17 residues. V lost 9 bases to trimming and J lost 4 bases; unmatched junction nucleotides: 12. Only in-frame clones appear in the TCRdb table, and some are missing; sequencing was by immunoSEQ multiplex PCR. This sample has over 95,000 clones, with around 94% found just once. Material: peripheral blood, obtained at surgery. The chain employs TRBV19 and TRBJ2-2, with 12 nucleotides matching TRBD2. The source is a boy under two years old with hemimegalencephaly and intractable seizures. The CDR3 DNA reads TGTGCCAGCCATGAAACTAGCGGGAGGTTGGGCACCGGGGAGCTGTTTTTT. It yields the protein CASHETSGRLGTGELFF. Looking up the rest from reference TRBV19 and TRBJ2-2 gives the full variable domain: DGGITQSPKYLFRKEGQNVTLSCEQNLNHDAMYWYRQDPGQGLRLIYYSQIVNDFQKGDIAEGYSVSREKKESFPLTVTSAQKNPTAFYLCASHETSGRLGTGELFFGEGSRLTVL.